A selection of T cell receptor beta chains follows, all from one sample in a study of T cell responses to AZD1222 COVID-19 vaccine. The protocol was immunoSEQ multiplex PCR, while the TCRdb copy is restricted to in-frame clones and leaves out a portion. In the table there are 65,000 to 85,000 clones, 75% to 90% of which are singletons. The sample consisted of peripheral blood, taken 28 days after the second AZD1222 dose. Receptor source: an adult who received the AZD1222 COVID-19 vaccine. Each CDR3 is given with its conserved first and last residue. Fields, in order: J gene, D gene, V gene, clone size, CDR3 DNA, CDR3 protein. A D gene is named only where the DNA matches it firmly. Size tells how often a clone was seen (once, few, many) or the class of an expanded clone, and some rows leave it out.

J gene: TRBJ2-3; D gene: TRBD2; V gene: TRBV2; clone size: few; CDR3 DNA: TGTGCCAGCGGGAGGGCCTTAAGCACAGATACGCAGTATTTT; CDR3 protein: CASGRALSTDTQYF
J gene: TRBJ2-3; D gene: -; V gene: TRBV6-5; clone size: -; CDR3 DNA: TGTGCCAGCACGAAAGACACAGATACGCAGTATTTT; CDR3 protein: CASTKDTDTQYF
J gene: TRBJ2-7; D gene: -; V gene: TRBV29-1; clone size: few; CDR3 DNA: TGCAGCGTTCAGGGGGGCTCGGACGAGCAGTACTTC; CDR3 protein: CSVQGGSDEQYF
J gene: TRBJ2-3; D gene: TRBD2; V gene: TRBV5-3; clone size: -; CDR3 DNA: TGTGCCAGACCCCAGGCAGCGGGGAGGGATACGCAGTATTTT; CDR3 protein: CARPQAAGRDTQYF
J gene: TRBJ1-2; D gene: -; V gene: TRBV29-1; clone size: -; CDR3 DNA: TGCAGCGTTGGTGTACTATTGGGCTACACCTTC; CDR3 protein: CSVGVLLGYTF
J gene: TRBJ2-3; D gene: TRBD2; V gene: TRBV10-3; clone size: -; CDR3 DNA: TGTGCCATCAGTGAGTCGGGGGAGGGGAGAGATACGCAGTATTTT; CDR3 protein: CAISESGEGRDTQYF
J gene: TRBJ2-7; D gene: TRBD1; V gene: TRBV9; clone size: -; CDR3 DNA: TGTGCCAGCAGCGCCAGGACAGGGTTAGACTACGAGCAGTACTTC; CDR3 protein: CASSARTGLDYEQYF
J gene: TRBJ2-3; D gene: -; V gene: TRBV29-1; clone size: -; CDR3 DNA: TGCAGCGTTGGTTCGGGGTTCACAGATACGCAGTATTTT; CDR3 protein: CSVGSGFTDTQYF
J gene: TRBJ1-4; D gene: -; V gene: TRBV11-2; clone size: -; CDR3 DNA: TGTGCCAGCAGCTTAGTTTCTGGGGGAGGGGAAAAACTGTTTTTT; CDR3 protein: CASSLVSGGGEKLFF
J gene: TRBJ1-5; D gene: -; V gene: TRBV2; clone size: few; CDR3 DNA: TGTGCCTCGGCGATTTATAGCAATCAGCCCCAGCATTTT; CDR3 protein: CASAIYSNQPQHF
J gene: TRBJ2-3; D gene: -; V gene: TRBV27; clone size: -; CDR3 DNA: TGTGCCAGCAGTTCCCTCGACAGAGTGAGCACAGATACGCAGTATTTT; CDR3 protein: CASSSLDRVSTDTQYF
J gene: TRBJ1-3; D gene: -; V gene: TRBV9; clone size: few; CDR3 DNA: TGTGCCAGCACCCCATCGGGAGGGAACACCATATATTTT; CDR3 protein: CASTPSGGNTIYF
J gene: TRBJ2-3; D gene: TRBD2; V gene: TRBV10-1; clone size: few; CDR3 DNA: TGCGCCAGCAGTGACCCAGCGGGGGCTAGGGATACGCAGTATTTT; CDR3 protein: CASSDPAGARDTQYF
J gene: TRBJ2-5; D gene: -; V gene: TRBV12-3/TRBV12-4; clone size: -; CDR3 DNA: TGTGCCAGCAGGGTACAGGGGAGGGAGACCCAGTACTTC; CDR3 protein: CASRVQGRETQYF
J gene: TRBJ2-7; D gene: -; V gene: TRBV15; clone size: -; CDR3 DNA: TGTGCCACCTCAAGGGAGAGGCGGGGAAAATACGAGCAGTACTTC; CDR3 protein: CATSRERRGKYEQYF
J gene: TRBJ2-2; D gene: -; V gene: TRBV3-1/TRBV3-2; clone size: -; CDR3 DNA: TGTGCCAGCAGCCACGGGCGTACCACCGGGGAGCTGTTTTTT; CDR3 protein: CASSHGRTTGELFF
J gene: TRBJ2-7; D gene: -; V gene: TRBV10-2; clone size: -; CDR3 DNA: TGCGCCAGCGTTTCGTACTCCGTTTCCTACGAGCAGTACTTC; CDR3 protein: CASVSYSVSYEQYF
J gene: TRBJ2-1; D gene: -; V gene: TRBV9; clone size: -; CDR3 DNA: TGTGCCAGCAGCGTAGGGGGGAACAATGAGCAGTTCTTC; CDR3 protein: CASSVGGNNEQFF